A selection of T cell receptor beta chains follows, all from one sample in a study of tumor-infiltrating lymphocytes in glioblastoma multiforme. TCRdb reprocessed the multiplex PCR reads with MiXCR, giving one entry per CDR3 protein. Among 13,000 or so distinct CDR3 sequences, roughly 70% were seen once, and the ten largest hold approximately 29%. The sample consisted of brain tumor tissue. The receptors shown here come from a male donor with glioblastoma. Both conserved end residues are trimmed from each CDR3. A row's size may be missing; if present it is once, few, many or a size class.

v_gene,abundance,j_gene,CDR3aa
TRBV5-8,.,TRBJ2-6,ASSTSGTGGFGANVMT
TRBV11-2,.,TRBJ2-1,ASSLVPASCAYNEQF
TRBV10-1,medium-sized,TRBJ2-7,ASSGIGTGDLYEQY
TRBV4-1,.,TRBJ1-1,ASSQTQGIGDTEAL
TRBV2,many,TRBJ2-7,ASRGQTYEQY
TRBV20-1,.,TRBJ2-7,SARDWTSDYEEY
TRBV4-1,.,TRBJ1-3,ASSQVLKVSGNTIY
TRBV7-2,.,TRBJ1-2,ASSPQGGSYGYT
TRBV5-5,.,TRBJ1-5,ASSLASDSSNQPQH
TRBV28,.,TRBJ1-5,SSSFQGPQH
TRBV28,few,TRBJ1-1,ASSPGVLVVNTEAF
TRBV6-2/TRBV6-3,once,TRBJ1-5,ASSYSISNQPQH
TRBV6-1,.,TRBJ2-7,TSTLNRDSGDEQY
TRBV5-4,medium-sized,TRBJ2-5,ASSPSGGRAMRETQY
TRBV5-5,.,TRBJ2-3,ASSFIGGIGTDTQY
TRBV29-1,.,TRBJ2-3,SLARTRTDMQY
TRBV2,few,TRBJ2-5,ASIKGPSGSETQY
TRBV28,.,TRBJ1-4,ASNFRGPNEKLF
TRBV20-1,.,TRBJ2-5,NARDLGLAEETQY
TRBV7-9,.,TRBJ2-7,ASSSGVYEQY
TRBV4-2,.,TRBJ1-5,ASSQDLASNQPQH
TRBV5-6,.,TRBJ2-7,ASSMGRSSYEQY
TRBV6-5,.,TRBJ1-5,ASRIAEEQPQH
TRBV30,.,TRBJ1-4,AWSVGDSREKLF
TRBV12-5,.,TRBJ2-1,AGGLSPYRYNERF
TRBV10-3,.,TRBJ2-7,TISEVSYKQY
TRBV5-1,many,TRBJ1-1,ASSFDGVTEAF
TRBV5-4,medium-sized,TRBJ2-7,ASSPEQGTHEQY
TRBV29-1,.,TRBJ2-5,IVSWGLGGGETQY
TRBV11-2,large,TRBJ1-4,ASSLNQNEKLF